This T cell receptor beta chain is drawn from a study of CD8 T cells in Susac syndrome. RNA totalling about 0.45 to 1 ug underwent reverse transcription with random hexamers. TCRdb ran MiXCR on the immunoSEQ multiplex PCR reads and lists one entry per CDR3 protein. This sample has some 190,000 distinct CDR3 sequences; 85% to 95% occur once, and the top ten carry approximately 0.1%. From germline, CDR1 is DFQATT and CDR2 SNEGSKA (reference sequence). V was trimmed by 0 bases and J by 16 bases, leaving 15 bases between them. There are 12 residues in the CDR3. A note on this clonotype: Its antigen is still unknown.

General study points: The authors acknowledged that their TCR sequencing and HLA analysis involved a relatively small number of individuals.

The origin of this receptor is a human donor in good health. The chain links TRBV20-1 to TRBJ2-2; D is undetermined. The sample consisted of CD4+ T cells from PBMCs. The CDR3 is CSAREDGFHRFF. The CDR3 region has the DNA TGCAGTGCTAGAGAAGACGGGTTCCACCGGTTTTTT.